A selection of T cell receptor beta chains follows, all from one sample in a study of chemoradiotherapy in HPV16-positive cancers. Clones were sequenced by immunoSEQ multiplex PCR, and TCRdb holds only the in-frame ones, with some missing. The sample contains 3,000 or so clones, about 89% of which appear only once. The starting material was tumor tissue, obtained from a patient who underwent chemoradiotherapy. The receptors come from a human donor with HPV-associated anogenital cancer. CDR3s include the opening cysteine and the closing phenylalanine or tryptophan. Fields, in order: CDR3 length, V gene, D gene, J gene, clone size, CDR3 DNA, CDR3 protein. D genes are given only for firm matches. For some rows the clone size is stated as once, few or many, or as a class when expanded; others skip it.

length: 16
V: TRBV7-9
D: NA
J: TRBJ1-3
size: NA
DNA: TGTGCCAGCAGCTTAGTCAGACAAAACTCTGGAAACACCATATATTTT
CDR3: CASSLVRQNSGNTIYF

length: 12
V: TRBV19
D: NA
J: TRBJ1-6
size: NA
DNA: TGTGCCAGTAGTTTGGGTAATTCACCCCTCCACTTT
CDR3: CASSLGNSPLHF

length: 17
V: TRBV18
D: NA
J: TRBJ1-1
size: once
DNA: TGTGCCAGCTCACCCTCCCCTATGGTCATATTGAGCACTGAAGCTTTCTTT
CDR3: CASSPSPMVILSTEAFF

length: 16
V: TRBV6-4
D: NA
J: TRBJ2-2
size: NA
DNA: TGTGCCAGCAGCCCCTCCCAAGGGTTAGAGACCGGGGAGCTGTTTTTT
CDR3: CASSPSQGLETGELFF

length: 15
V: TRBV9
D: NA
J: TRBJ2-5
size: NA
DNA: TGTGCCAGCAGCCTGTGGACTGCGCCACAAGAGACCCAGTACTTC
CDR3: CASSLWTAPQETQYF

length: 16
V: TRBV6-6
D: TRBD1
J: TRBJ2-7
size: NA
DNA: TGTGCCAGCAGTTCCGAGGGCGGACAGGGACTTTCCGAGCAGTACTTC
CDR3: CASSSEGGQGLSEQYF

length: 14
V: TRBV27
D: TRBD1
J: TRBJ1-1
size: NA
DNA: TGTGCCAGCAGTTTAGGGGGACAGTACACTGAAGCTTTCTTT
CDR3: CASSLGGQYTEAFF

length: 19
V: TRBV11-2
D: TRBD2
J: TRBJ2-1
size: NA
DNA: TGTGCCAGCAGAAAGCTCGGAGGTAGCGGGAGAGGATCCTACAATGAGCAGTTCTTC
CDR3: CASRKLGGSGRGSYNEQFF

length: 13
V: TRBV19
D: NA
J: TRBJ2-7
size: NA
DNA: TGTGCCAGTAGCGTGGACACAGCCTACGAGCAGTACTTC
CDR3: CASSVDTAYEQYF

length: 14
V: TRBV5-6
D: NA
J: TRBJ1-2
size: NA
DNA: TGTGCCAGCAGCTTGGCTTCGGGCTGGGGTGGCTACACCTTC
CDR3: CASSLASGWGGYTF

length: 12
V: TRBV29-1
D: NA
J: TRBJ2-2
size: NA
DNA: TGCAGCGTTGTGGCCTGGTCCGGGGAGCTGTTTTTT
CDR3: CSVVAWSGELFF

length: 14
V: TRBV7-2
D: TRBD1
J: TRBJ2-1
size: NA
DNA: TGTGCCAGCAGCCTAGGACAGGGGAACAATGAGCAGTTCTTC
CDR3: CASSLGQGNNEQFF

length: 14
V: TRBV19
D: NA
J: TRBJ1-1
size: NA
DNA: TGTGCCAGTAGCCCGACCTGGGGGCAGACTGAAGCTTTCTTT
CDR3: CASSPTWGQTEAFF

length: 13
V: TRBV27
D: NA
J: TRBJ2-7
size: NA
DNA: TGTGCCAGCAGTTTATCTCAGGGTAACGAGCAGTACTTC
CDR3: CASSLSQGNEQYF

length: 11
V: TRBV28
D: NA
J: TRBJ2-3
size: NA
DNA: TGTGCCAGCAGTCCGCCAGATACGCAGTATTTT
CDR3: CASSPPDTQYF

length: 14
V: TRBV19
D: NA
J: TRBJ1-1
size: NA
DNA: TGTGCCAGTAGTAAACCTGACCCAAGGTACCCCGCTTTCTTT
CDR3: CASSKPDPRYPAFF

length: 15
V: TRBV6-5
D: NA
J: TRBJ2-1
size: NA
DNA: TGTGCCAGCAGTTACGGTGATACCTCCTACAATGAGCAGTTCTTC
CDR3: CASSYGDTSYNEQFF

length: 14
V: TRBV29-1
D: NA
J: TRBJ2-1
size: NA
DNA: TGCAGCGTTGATGGCGGGGGCGCCTACAATGAGCAGTTCTTC
CDR3: CSVDGGGAYNEQFF

length: 15
V: TRBV4-1
D: NA
J: TRBJ1-4
size: NA
DNA: TGCGCCAGCAGCCAACTCGAGTCAGTTAATGAAAAACTGTTTTTT
CDR3: CASSQLESVNEKLFF

length: 16
V: TRBV6-5
D: NA
J: TRBJ1-3
size: NA
DNA: TGTGCCAGCAGTTACTTCGGGGGCTCCTCTGGAAACACCATATATTTT
CDR3: CASSYFGGSSGNTIYF

length: 13
V: TRBV29-1
D: TRBD1
J: TRBJ1-3
size: NA
DNA: TGCAGCGTTGAAGGGACAGGGGAAAACACCATATATTTT
CDR3: CSVEGTGENTIYF

length: 14
V: TRBV7-7
D: NA
J: TRBJ2-3
size: NA
DNA: TGTGCCAGCAGCCCGCCCGACGACCTGGATACGCAGTATTTT
CDR3: CASSPPDDLDTQYF

length: 12
V: TRBV5-1
D: TRBD1
J: TRBJ1-2
size: once
DNA: TGCGCCAGCAGCTGGGACAGGGCCGACTACACCTTC
CDR3: CASSWDRADYTF

length: 15
V: TRBV5-6
D: TRBD1
J: TRBJ1-4
size: NA
DNA: TGTGCCAGCAGCTTCTGGACAGGGGGCTCTGAAAAACTGTTTTTT
CDR3: CASSFWTGGSEKLFF

length: 15
V: TRBV7-2
D: TRBD1
J: TRBJ1-2
size: NA
DNA: TGTGCCAGCAGCTTAGAAGTCGGGACAGTCTATGGCTACACCTTC
CDR3: CASSLEVGTVYGYTF

length: 17
V: TRBV6-1
D: NA
J: TRBJ1-5
size: once
DNA: TGTGCCAGCAGTGAAGCGGATGGAGGTGCTAGCAATCAGCCCCAGCATTTT
CDR3: CASSEADGGASNQPQHF

length: 13
V: TRBV19
D: NA
J: TRBJ2-5
size: NA
DNA: TGTGCAACCACAGGCAGGGCCCAAGAGACCCAGTACTTC
CDR3: CATTGRAQETQYF

length: 14
V: TRBV12-5
D: NA
J: TRBJ1-1
size: NA
DNA: TGTGCTAGTGGTTCCAGTCGTCACGAGGGTGAAGCTTTCTTT
CDR3: CASGSSRHEGEAFF

length: 17
V: TRBV5-6
D: NA
J: TRBJ2-2
size: NA
DNA: TGTGCCAGCACGGCGTTATACTGGGGAGGTCCCGGCGGGGAGCTGTTTTTT
CDR3: CASTALYWGGPGGELFF

length: 15
V: TRBV9
D: TRBD2
J: TRBJ2-1
size: NA
DNA: TGTGCCAGCAGCCCCCGGTTAGCGGGAGAGGCTGAGCAGTTCTTC
CDR3: CASSPRLAGEAEQFF

length: 12
V: TRBV5-1
D: NA
J: TRBJ2-7
size: NA
DNA: TGCGCCAGCAGCTTAGGCGGAGACGAGCAGTACTTC
CDR3: CASSLGGDEQYF

length: 17
V: TRBV7-9
D: NA
J: TRBJ2-6
size: NA
DNA: TGTGCCAGCAGCTTAGCTTTGGTGTTCTCTGGGGCCAACGTCCTGACTTTC
CDR3: CASSLALVFSGANVLTF

length: 15
V: TRBV28
D: NA
J: TRBJ2-5
size: NA
DNA: TGTGCCAGCAGTCCTTCGGCCGGGTTTCAAGAGACCCAGTACTTC
CDR3: CASSPSAGFQETQYF

length: 15
V: TRBV2
D: NA
J: TRBJ2-7
size: NA
DNA: TGTGCCAGCAGTGAAGCGTCACTAGTTAGAGCCGAGCAGTACTTC
CDR3: CASSEASLVRAEQYF

length: 15
V: TRBV5-1
D: TRBD2
J: TRBJ2-4
size: NA
DNA: TGCGCCAGCAGCTTGGTTGCTAGCGGAGAAAACATTCAGTACTTC
CDR3: CASSLVASGENIQYF

length: 13
V: TRBV10-3
D: TRBD1
J: TRBJ1-2
size: once
DNA: TGTGCCATCAGTCCAGGGGGCCCCTATGGCTACACCTTC
CDR3: CAISPGGPYGYTF

length: 15
V: TRBV11-2
D: TRBD1
J: TRBJ1-2
size: once
DNA: TGTGCCAGCAGCTTCACGACAGGGTCTAACTATGGCTACACCTTC
CDR3: CASSFTTGSNYGYTF

length: 13
V: TRBV19
D: TRBD1
J: TRBJ2-1
size: once
DNA: TGTGCCAGTAGTATGTCACAGGGGAAGGAGCAGTTCTTC
CDR3: CASSMSQGKEQFF

length: 14
V: TRBV6-6
D: NA
J: TRBJ1-1
size: NA
DNA: TGTGCCAGCAGTTCGTACCTTAAAAGCACTGAAGCTTTCTTT
CDR3: CASSSYLKSTEAFF

length: 13
V: TRBV29-1
D: NA
J: TRBJ2-7
size: NA
DNA: TGCAGCGTTGGGCGAGAGGGGTCCTACGAGCAGTACTTC
CDR3: CSVGREGSYEQYF

length: 16
V: TRBV19
D: TRBD2
J: TRBJ2-5
size: few
DNA: TGTGCCAGTAGTACCTGGACTAGCGGGGGGTTGGAGACCCAGTACTTC
CDR3: CASSTWTSGGLETQYF

length: 15
V: TRBV6-4
D: TRBD2
J: TRBJ2-3
size: NA
DNA: TGTGCCAGCAGTTTACTAGCGGGATCTACAGATACGCAGTATTTT
CDR3: CASSLLAGSTDTQYF

length: 13
V: TRBV7-2
D: NA
J: TRBJ2-1
size: NA
DNA: TGTGCCAGCAGCCGTCAACTCGACAATGAGCAGTTCTTC
CDR3: CASSRQLDNEQFF

length: 16
V: TRBV7-7
D: TRBD2
J: TRBJ2-2
size: NA
DNA: TGTGCCAGCAGCCCCCGGGCGGGAGTCTATACCGGGGAGCTGTTTTTT
CDR3: CASSPRAGVYTGELFF

length: 13
V: TRBV6-1
D: NA
J: TRBJ2-2
size: NA
DNA: TGTGCCAGCATTACTAGCTACACCGGGGAGCTGTTTTTT
CDR3: CASITSYTGELFF

length: 14
V: TRBV7-9
D: NA
J: TRBJ1-5
size: NA
DNA: TGTGCCAGCAGCCCAGGGTTTAGCAATCAGCCCCAGCATTTT
CDR3: CASSPGFSNQPQHF

length: 12
V: TRBV29-1
D: NA
J: TRBJ1-2
size: NA
DNA: TGCAGCGGGGACCTTGGGCCCTATGGCTACACCTTC
CDR3: CSGDLGPYGYTF

length: 14
V: TRBV30
D: NA
J: TRBJ1-2
size: NA
DNA: TGTGCCTGGACCGCCCAGGGTGTCGGAGAGGGCTACACCTTC
CDR3: CAWTAQGVGEGYTF

length: 12
V: TRBV6-5
D: NA
J: TRBJ2-1
size: NA
DNA: TGTGCCAGCCGTGGCCCTTACAATGAGCAGTTCTTC
CDR3: CASRGPYNEQFF

length: 15
V: TRBV7-9
D: NA
J: TRBJ2-6
size: NA
DNA: TGTGCCAGCAGCTTCGGTCAATCTGGGGCCAACGTCCTGACTTTC
CDR3: CASSFGQSGANVLTF

length: 15
V: TRBV9
D: NA
J: TRBJ2-5
size: NA
DNA: TGTGCCAGCAGTGCCCCGGGACTCGTAGGAGGGACCCAGTACTTC
CDR3: CASSAPGLVGGTQYF

length: 11
V: TRBV29-1
D: NA
J: TRBJ2-1
size: NA
DNA: TGCAGCGTTGGGAGATACAATGAGCAGTTCTTC
CDR3: CSVGRYNEQFF

length: 12
V: TRBV19
D: NA
J: TRBJ1-4
size: NA
DNA: TGTGCCAGTAGGGGGCGCGAAGAAAAACTGTTTTTT
CDR3: CASRGREEKLFF